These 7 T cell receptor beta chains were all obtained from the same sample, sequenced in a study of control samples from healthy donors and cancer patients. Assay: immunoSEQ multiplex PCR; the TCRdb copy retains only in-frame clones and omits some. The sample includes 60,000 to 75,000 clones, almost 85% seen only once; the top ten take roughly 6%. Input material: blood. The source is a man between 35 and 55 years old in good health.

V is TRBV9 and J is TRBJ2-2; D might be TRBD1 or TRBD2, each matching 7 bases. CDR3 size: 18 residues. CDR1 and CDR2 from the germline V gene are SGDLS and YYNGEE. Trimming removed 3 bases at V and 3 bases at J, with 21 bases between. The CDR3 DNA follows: TGTGCCAGCAGCGACGCCCAGGGGGACTATTACGACACCGGGGAGCTGTTTTTT. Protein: CASSDAQGDYYDTGELFF.

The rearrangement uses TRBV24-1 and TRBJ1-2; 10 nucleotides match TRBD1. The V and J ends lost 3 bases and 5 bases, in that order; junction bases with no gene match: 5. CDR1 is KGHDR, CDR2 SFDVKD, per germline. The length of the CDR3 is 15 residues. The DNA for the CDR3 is TGTGCCACCAGTGATACAGGGACAGGGGTATATGGCTACACCTTC. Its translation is CATSDTGTGVYGYTF.

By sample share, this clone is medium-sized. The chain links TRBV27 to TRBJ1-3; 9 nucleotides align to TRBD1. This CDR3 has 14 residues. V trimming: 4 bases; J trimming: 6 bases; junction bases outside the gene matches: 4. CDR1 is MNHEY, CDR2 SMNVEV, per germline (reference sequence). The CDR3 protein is CASSSGQGKNTIYF. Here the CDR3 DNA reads TGTGCCAGCAGTTCCGGACAGGGGAAAAACACCATATATTTT.

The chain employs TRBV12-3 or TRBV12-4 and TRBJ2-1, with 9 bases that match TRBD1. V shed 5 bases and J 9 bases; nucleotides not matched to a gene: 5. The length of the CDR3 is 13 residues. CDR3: CASSRGQGGEQFF. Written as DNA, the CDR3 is TGTGCCAGCAGTCGGGGACAGGGTGGTGAGCAGTTCTTC.

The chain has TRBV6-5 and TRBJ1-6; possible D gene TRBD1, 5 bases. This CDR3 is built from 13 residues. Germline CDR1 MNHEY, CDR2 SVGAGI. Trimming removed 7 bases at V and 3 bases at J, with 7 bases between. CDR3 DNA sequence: TGTGCCAGCATGACAGACTATAATTCACCCCTCCACTTT. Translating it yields CASMTDYNSPLHF.

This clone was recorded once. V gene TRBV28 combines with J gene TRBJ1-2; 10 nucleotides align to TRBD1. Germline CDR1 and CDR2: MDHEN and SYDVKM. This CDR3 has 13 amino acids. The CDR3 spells CAVATGGVRGYTF. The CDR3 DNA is TGTGCAGTCGCGACAGGGGGCGTACGGGGCTACACCTTC.

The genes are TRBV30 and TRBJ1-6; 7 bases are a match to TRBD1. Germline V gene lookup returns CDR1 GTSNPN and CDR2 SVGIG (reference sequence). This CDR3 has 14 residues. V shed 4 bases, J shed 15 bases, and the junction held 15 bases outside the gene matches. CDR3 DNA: TGTGCCTGGAAAGAACAGGGGACTAGTCAGCTCCTCCACTTT. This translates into CAWKEQGTSQLLHF.